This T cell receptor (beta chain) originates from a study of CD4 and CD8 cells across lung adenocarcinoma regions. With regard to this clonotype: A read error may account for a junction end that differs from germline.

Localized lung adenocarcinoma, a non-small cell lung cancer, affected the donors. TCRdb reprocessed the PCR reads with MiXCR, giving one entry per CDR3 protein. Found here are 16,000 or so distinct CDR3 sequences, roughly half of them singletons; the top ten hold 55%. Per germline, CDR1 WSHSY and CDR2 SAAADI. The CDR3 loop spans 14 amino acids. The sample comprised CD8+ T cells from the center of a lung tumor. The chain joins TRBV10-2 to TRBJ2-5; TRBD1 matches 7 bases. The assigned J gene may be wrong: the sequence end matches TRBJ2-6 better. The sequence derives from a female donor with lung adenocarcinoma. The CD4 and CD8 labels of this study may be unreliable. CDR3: CASKDRAGTNVLTF. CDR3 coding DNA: TGCGCCAGCAAAGACAGGGCTGGGACCAACGTCCTGACTTTC.